This T cell receptor beta chain was identified in a study of beta chain features in type 1 diabetes. What was sequenced were expressed TCRB transcripts, since all of the isolated RNA had been reverse transcribed. Assay used: immunoSEQ multiplex PCR; TCRdb lists only in-frame clones, some missing. The sample consists of 400,000 to 500,000 clones, about 14% of them appearing once. There are a few counts of this clone. Germline-derived CDR1 and CDR2 are SGHTA and FQGNSA. V lost 5 bases, J lost 0 bases, and 8 bases stayed unmatched. The CDR3 runs to 18 residues. The clonotype originates from a young man in good health. The gene calls are TRBV7-2 and TRBJ2-3, with TRBD2 matching 13 bases. Material: naive CD4+ T cells from blood. CDR3 amino acids: CASSPRVLAGGSTDTQYF. CDR3 DNA sequence: TGTGCCAGCAGCCCGAGAGTACTAGCGGGGGGGAGCACAGATACGCAGTATTTT. The full variable domain, its missing parts supplied by reference TRBV7-2 and TRBJ2-3, is GAGVSQSPSNKVTEKGKDVELRCDPISGHTALYWYRQSLGQGLEFLIYFQGNSAPDKSGLPSDRFSAERTGGSVSTLTIQRTQQEDSAVYLCASSPRVLAGGSTDTQYFGPGTRLTVL.